This T cell receptor beta chain was sequenced for a study of T-cell reconstitution after alpha-beta-depleted transplantation in children. Study-wide results and limits: By about two months after transplant, alpha-beta T cells reportedly arose from several hundred graft clones that had expanded.

Unique molecular identifiers were used to barcode this TCRbeta library. Using its own MiXCR run on the PCR reads, TCRdb lists one record per CDR3 protein. The sample yields fewer than 400,000 distinct CDR3 sequences, more than 20% seen once. On this clonotype: Its antigen is as yet unknown.

Sequenced material: PBMCs, mostly from graft donor cells, taken 180 days after TCRalphabeta/CD19-depleted stem cell transplant. The origin of this receptor is a male patient aged 5 to 17 who had a stem cell transplant for acute lymphoblastic leukemia, so the T cells may come from the graft donor.

CDR3 sequence (DNA): TGTGCCATCAGTGTTTCGGGCGGGAATTACGAGCAGTACTTC. Its protein product is CAISVSGGNYEQYF. This chain links TRBV10-3 with TRBJ2-7; maybe TRBD2 (6 bases). Germline V lookup: CDR1 ENHRY, CDR2 SYGVKD. The CDR3 is 14 residues long. Trimming left V 4 bases short and J 4 bases short, with 14 bases between.